This entry lists 23 T cell receptor beta chains sequenced from one sample in a study of early T cells in non-severe SARS-CoV-2 infection. Via MiXCR, TCRdb re-called the 5' RACE reads, giving one row per CDR3 protein. The sample carries fewer than 40,000 distinct CDR3 sequences, approximately 6.9% recorded once. The sequencing used whole blood, collected at baseline. The origin of the receptors is an adult who was a healthcare worker with PCR-confirmed SARS-CoV-2 infection or an uninfected control (not recorded which).

The chain combines TRBV10-2 with TRBJ1-1; a weak D match, TRBD1 (5 bases). The germline V gene encodes CDR1 WSHSY and CDR2 SAAADI. V shed 8 bases and J shed 5 bases, with 12 bases lying between them. This CDR3 contains 12 residues. DNA of the CDR3: TGCGCCAGCGCCGGGGGATGGACTGAAGCTTTCTTT. Its translation is CASAGGWTEAFF.

The J gene is TRBJ2-3, the V gene TRBV6-5; D ambiguous. The CDR3 extends over 14 amino acids. Trimming took 5 bases from V and 4 from J, leaving 13 bases between them. Germline CDR1 is MNHEY and CDR2 is SVGAGI. CDR3 in amino acids: CASSPTDIPDTQYF. DNA for the CDR3: TGTGCCAGCAGTCCAACGGATATTCCAGATACGCAGTATTTT.

The CDR3 sequence: CASSKSEEYEQYF. The CDR3 bases are TGTGCCAGCAGCAAGAGCGAGGAGTACGAGCAGTACTTC. This sequence joins TRBV7-9 and TRBJ2-7, with D unresolved. Trimming removed 5 bases from V and 4 bases from J, with 12 bases in between. This CDR3 is built from 13 residues. Germline values: CDR1 SEHNR, CDR2 FQNEAQ (reference sequence). The full variable domain, rest sourced from reference TRBV7-9 and TRBJ2-7, is DTGVSQNPRHKITKRGQNVTFRCDPISEHNRLYWYRQTLGQGPEFLTYFQNEAQLEKSRLLSDRFSAERPKGSFSTLEIQRTEQGDSAMYLCASSKSEEYEQYFGPGTRLTVT.

This clonotype was detected ten times or more. This sequence joins TRBV3-1 and TRBJ2-1, with 8 bases aligning to TRBD2. Trimming took 3 bases from V and 5 from J; bases not matched to a gene: 6. CDR3 length: 15 amino acids. Germline loops: CDR1 LGHDT, CDR2 YNNKEL (reference sequence). The CDR3 sequence is CASSQGLDENNEQFF. The CDR3 DNA reads as TGTGCCAGCAGCCAGGGACTAGATGAGAACAATGAGCAGTTCTTC.

The chain has TRBV7-8 and TRBJ2-1; 8 bases are a match to TRBD2. J was trimmed by 2 bases and V by 0 bases; bases with no gene match: 9. The CDR3 extends over 18 amino acids. The germline V gene encodes CDR1 SGHVS and CDR2 FQNEAQ. CDR3 nucleotides: TGTGCCAGCAGCTTAGCCCATGGGGCGGGAGGTACCTACAATGAGCAGTTCTTC. Translating it yields CASSLAHGAGGTYNEQFF.

The chain joins TRBV7-6 to TRBJ1-4; possibly TRBD1 for D (6 bases). The V gene's germline CDR1 is SGHVS and CDR2 FNYEAQ. The CDR3 loop spans 17 amino acids. The V end lost 6 bases, the J end lost 7 bases, and 24 bases lay between the germline ends. Here the CDR3 reads CASSSSPTGRPPEKLFF. DNA of the CDR3: TGTGCCAGCAGTTCATCCCCTACAGGGAGGCCGCCTGAAAAACTGTTTTTT.

The chain uses TRBV7-6 and TRBJ2-6, with TRBD2 as a possible D gene (6 bases). CDR1 SGHVS and CDR2 FNYEAQ come from the germline V gene. The CDR3 totals 16 residues. Trimming cost V 4 bases and J 1 base, with 11 bases left between them. The CDR3 nucleotides read TGTGCCAGCAGCTCGACTAGTTTTTCTGGGGCCAACGTCCTGACTTTC. Residues: CASSSTSFSGANVLTF.

This clonotype was detected ten times or more. The chain has TRBV25-1 and TRBJ2-1; D perhaps matches TRBD1 (6 bases). CDR1 is MGHDK, CDR2 SYGVNS, per germline. This CDR3 contains 15 residues. The V gene lost 8 bases and the J gene lost 1 base, with 15 bases spanning the gap. The CDR3 is CASGGGGRSYNEQFF. The CDR3 DNA is TGTGCCAGCGGGGGCGGCGGTCGGTCCTACAATGAGCAGTTCTTC.

This clonotype turned up a few times. The rearrangement links TRBV11-3 to TRBJ2-1, with 12 nucleotides matching TRBD2. This CDR3 is 18 amino acids long. The J segment lost 5 bases and the V segment lost 3 bases, leaving 11 bases of the junction unmatched. Germline lookup yields CDR1 SGHNT and CDR2 YENEEA. The CDR3 nucleotides read TGTGCCAGCAGCTTCGTCGCACATCTAGCGGGAGGGAACAATGAGCAGTTCTTC. The encoded protein is CASSFVAHLAGGNNEQFF. The entire variable domain, with the rest obtained from reference TRBV11-3 and TRBJ2-1, is as follows: EAGVVQSPRYKIIEKKQPVAFWCNPISGHNTLYWYLQNLGQGPELLIRYENEEAVDDSQLPKDRFSAERLKGVDSTLKIQPAELGDSAVYLCASSFVAHLAGGNNEQFFGPGTRLTVL.

This clonotype was seen more than once but under ten times. This chain connects TRBV4-3 to TRBJ2-3, with 11 bases fitting TRBD1. There are 18 residues in the CDR3. Germline CDR1 reads LGHNA; CDR2 reads YSLEER. With 4 bases clipped from V and 5 bases from J, the junction kept 14 bases outside the gene matches. CDR3 loop: CASSRGTGGNMRGDTQYF. In DNA form, the CDR3 reads TGCGCCAGCAGCCGAGGGACAGGGGGAAACATGCGTGGAGATACGCAGTATTTT.

The rearrangement joins TRBV18 to TRBJ1-5; D not certain. Germline CDR1 is KGHSH and CDR2 is LQKENI. V lost 2 bases and J lost 1, with 6 bases in between. The CDR3 is 14 amino acids. The chain's CDR3 is CASSPLGSNQPQHF. The CDR3 nucleotides read TGTGCCAGCTCACCATTAGGGAGCAATCAGCCCCAGCATTTT. The whole variable domain, filled in from reference TRBV18 and TRBJ1-5, reads NAGVMQNPRHLVRRRGQEARLRCSPMKGHSHVYWYRQLPEEGLKFMVYLQKENIIDESGMPKERFSAEFPKEGPSILRIQQVVRGDSAAYFCASSPLGSNQPQHFGDGTRLSIL.

This chain uses TRBV7-9 with TRBJ1-6; perhaps TRBD1 as D (5 bases). Per germline, CDR1 SEHNR and CDR2 FQNEAQ (reference sequence). Trimming removed 4 bases at V and 8 bases at J, with 27 bases between. The CDR3 is 19 residues long. The CDR3 sequence is CASSSFGPKLSQGHSPLHF. CDR3 DNA sequence: TGTGCCAGCAGCTCCTTCGGGCCAAAATTGAGTCAGGGCCATTCACCCCTCCACTTT. Drawing the rest from reference TRBV7-9 and TRBJ1-6, the complete variable domain is DTGVSQNPRHKITKRGQNVTFRCDPISEHNRLYWYRQTLGQGPEFLTYFQNEAQLEKSRLLSDRFSAERPKGSFSTLEIQRTEQGDSAMYLCASSSFGPKLSQGHSPLHFGNGTRLTVT.

This clonotype has more than one count but fewer than ten. J is TRBJ1-1 and V is TRBV29-1; D is ambiguous. The CDR3 length is 11 residues. V lost 5 bases, J lost 6 bases, and 10 bases lay in between. Germline assignment: CDR1 SQVTM and CDR2 ANQGSEA. The CDR3 is CSVRKEAEAFF. CDR3 coding DNA: TGCAGCGTTCGGAAGGAGGCTGAAGCTTTCTTT.

This clonotype was counted ten times or more. The chain joins TRBV6-1 to TRBJ2-3; no reliable D call. The CDR3 is 15 amino acids. From germline, CDR1 is MNHNS and CDR2 SASEGT. V shed 5 bases and J shed 1 base, with 13 bases lying between them. In nucleotides, the CDR3 is TGTGCCAGCAGTAAAATAGCATTGGGCACAGATACGCAGTATTTT. Its translation: CASSKIALGTDTQYF.

This clonotype showed up many times. This chain joins TRBV7-2 and TRBJ2-1; the match to TRBD2 covers 7 bases. V gave up 5 bases and J gave up 3 bases; unmatched junction bases: 7. Germline CDR1 and CDR2: SGHTA and FQGNSA. CDR3 length: 15 amino acids. In nucleotides, the CDR3 is TGTGCCAGCAGCACCAGCGGGACGAACTACAATGAGCAGTTCTTC. Residues: CASSTSGTNYNEQFF.

This clonotype was detected many times. This chain uses TRBV6-6 with TRBJ1-1, with 10 nucleotides matching TRBD1. The CDR3 has 14 amino acids. Trimming cost V 6 bases and J 6 bases; bases outside gene matches: 7. Germline CDR1 and CDR2: MNHNY and SVGAGI (reference sequence). The DNA for the CDR3 is TGTGCCAGCAGAACCGGACAGGGGGTGGCTGAAGCTTTCTTT. It codes for CASRTGQGVAEAFF.

This chain connects TRBV19 to TRBJ2-6; D call uncertain. Germline V gene lookup returns CDR1 LNHDA and CDR2 SQIVND (reference sequence). The CDR3 contains 18 residues. V dropped 7 bases and J dropped 1 base, with 20 bases sitting between them. As DNA, the CDR3 is TGTGCCAGTACCCCCGGCCGCGCCCGTTGGTCTGGGGCCAACGTCCTGACTTTC. It translates to CASTPGRARWSGANVLTF. Filled out from reference TRBV19 and TRBJ2-6, the complete variable domain reads DGGITQSPKYLFRKEGQNVTLSCEQNLNHDAMYWYRQDPGQGLRLIYYSQIVNDFQKGDIAEGYSVSREKKESFPLTVTSAQKNPTAFYLCASTPGRARWSGANVLTFGAGSRLTVL.

A few counts support this clonotype. The chain combines TRBV3-1 with TRBJ1-1; perhaps TRBD1 as D (5 bases). V lost 4 bases and J 2 bases, leaving 14 bases between the germline ends. Germline values: CDR1 LGHDT, CDR2 YNNKEL (reference sequence). The CDR3 spans 15 residues. CDR3 coding DNA: TGTGCCAGCAGCCTTGCCGCAGGGACCAACACTGAAGCTTTCTTT. Its translation: CASSLAAGTNTEAFF.

This clonotype has a count of ten or more. The V and J genes are TRBV19 and TRBJ2-1, with D possibly matching TRBD1 (5 bases). This CDR3 spans 13 amino acids. In germline, CDR1 is LNHDA, CDR2 SQIVND (reference sequence). V lost 1 base and J 5 bases, leaving 6 bases between the germline ends. This CDR3 is CASSIVRDNEQFF. DNA of the CDR3: TGTGCCAGTAGTATAGTCAGGGACAATGAGCAGTTCTTC.

This clonotype was recorded many times. The chain is built from TRBV19 and TRBJ1-2; no clear D gene. The ends were cut back, 6 bases at V and 5 bases at J, with 7 bases in the middle. This CDR3 is built from 11 residues. Germline V gene data show CDR1 as LNHDA and CDR2 as SQIVND (reference sequence). The CDR3 reads CASRNLYGYTF. The CDR3, as DNA: TGTGCCAGTAGGAACCTGTATGGCTACACCTTC. The complete variable domain, with remaining parts taken from reference TRBV19 and TRBJ1-2, reads DGGITQSPKYLFRKEGQNVTLSCEQNLNHDAMYWYRQDPGQGLRLIYYSQIVNDFQKGDIAEGYSVSREKKESFPLTVTSAQKNPTAFYLCASRNLYGYTFGSGTRLTVV.

V is TRBV5-6 and J is TRBJ1-1; 10 bases align to TRBD1. CDR1 SGHDT and CDR2 YYEEEE come from the germline V gene. V was pared by 0 bases and J by 1 base, with 6 bases of the junction left unmatched. The CDR3 spans 17 residues. For the CDR3, the DNA is TGTGCCAGCAGCTTGGCGGGACAGGGGCGATGGAACACTGAAGCTTTCTTT. This encodes CASSLAGQGRWNTEAFF.

The V call is TRBV28, the J call TRBJ1-1, with TRBD1 identical over 7 bases. CDR3 length equals 15 residues. The trim removed 4 bases at V and 2 bases at J, leaving 7 bases unmatched. Germline-derived CDR1 and CDR2 are MDHEN and SYDVKM. CDR3 amino acids: CASSSQTGVNTEAFF. The CDR3 DNA sequence: TGTGCCAGCAGTTCCCAAACAGGGGTTAACACTGAAGCTTTCTTT.

This chain connects TRBV7-2 to TRBJ2-7; D is unresolved. Trimming removed 3 bases at V and 4 bases at J, with 13 bases between. CDR1 SGHTA and CDR2 FQGNSA come from the germline V gene. CDR3 length equals 14 residues. CDR3 DNA: TGTGCCAGCAGCTTCGAGCCAATGAGTTACGAGCAGTACTTC. Its translation is CASSFEPMSYEQYF. Together with reference TRBV7-2 and TRBJ2-7, the CDR3 gives the full variable domain: GAGVSQSPSNKVTEKGKDVELRCDPISGHTALYWYRQSLGQGLEFLIYFQGNSAPDKSGLPSDRFSAERTGGSVSTLTIQRTQQEDSAVYLCASSFEPMSYEQYFGPGTRLTVT.